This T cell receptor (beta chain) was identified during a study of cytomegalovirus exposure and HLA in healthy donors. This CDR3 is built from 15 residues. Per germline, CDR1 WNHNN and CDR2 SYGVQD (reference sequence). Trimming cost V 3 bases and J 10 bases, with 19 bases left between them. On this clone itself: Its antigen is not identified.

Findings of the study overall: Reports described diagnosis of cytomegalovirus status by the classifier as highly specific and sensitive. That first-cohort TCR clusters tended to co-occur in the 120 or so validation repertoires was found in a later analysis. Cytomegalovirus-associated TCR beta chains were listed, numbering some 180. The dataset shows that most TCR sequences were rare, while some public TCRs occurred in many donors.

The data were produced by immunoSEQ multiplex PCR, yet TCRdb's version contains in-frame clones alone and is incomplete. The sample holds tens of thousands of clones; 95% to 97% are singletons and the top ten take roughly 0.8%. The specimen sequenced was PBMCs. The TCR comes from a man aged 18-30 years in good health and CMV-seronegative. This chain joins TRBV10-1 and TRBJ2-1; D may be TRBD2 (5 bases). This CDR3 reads CASSDRSSNPGEQFF. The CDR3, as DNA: TGCGCCAGCAGTGATAGGTCTAGCAACCCTGGCGAGCAGTTCTTC.